This TCR beta chain is drawn from a study of shared clonotypes between healthy human individuals. Sequencing was performed with immunoSEQ multiplex PCR; in TCRdb, only in-frame clones are kept and a portion is missing. This table has approximately 1.9 million clones, around 95% appearing once. A remark on this clone: Its matching antigen is unknown.

Study results and caveats: Roughly 5% of naive CD4 clonotypes were common to four donors.

With V trimmed by 0 bases and J by 3 bases, 6 bases remained unmatched. The length of the CDR3 is 16 residues. Germline CDR1 reads SNHLY; CDR2 reads FYNNEI. Naive CD8 cells were CD45RO-negative, positively selected for CCR7, excluding terminally differentiated effector memory CD45RA+ cells. The sequencing sample was made of naive CD8+ T cells from PBMCs. This clonotype was sampled from a young man in good health. Some clones in this sample may be carry-over from other donors' samples. The chain employs TRBV2 and TRBJ2-3; 7 bases match TRBD2. This CDR3 reads CASSEAGGWRTDTQYF. The CDR3 DNA reads as TGTGCCAGCAGTGAAGCGGGAGGGTGGAGAACAGATACGCAGTATTTT.